The clone carrying this T cell receptor beta chain was picked up many times. Its antigen is not known. Via MiXCR, TCRdb re-called the RACE reads, giving one row per CDR3 protein. Of over 45,000 distinct CDR3 sequences listed, approximately 9.3% were seen once; the top ten hold 13%. The data were obtained in a study of human T cells and chemical hapten exposure. Overall study findings and caveats: Alopecia affected the donors, so their immune response may differ from healthy people's.

This CDR3 comprises 18 residues. Looked up from germline, CDR1 is MNHEY and CDR2 is SVGEGT. The V segment lost 6 bases and the J segment 0 bases; nucleotides outside the gene matches: 14. Time point denoted: patch test 1, 2 weeks after DPC sensitization. Stated treatment: therapeutic diphenylcyclopropenone sensitization with weekly scalp DPC. Sequencing was performed on whole blood, taken in connection with sensitization to the hapten diphenylcyclopropenone (DPC). This sequence originates from a woman between 40 and 55 years old with alopecia areata. Some clones in this sample may be carry-over from other donors' samples. V gene TRBV6-2 or TRBV6-3 combines with J gene TRBJ2-3; TRBD2 agrees at 8 bases. The CDR3 region is CASRGEDERGISTDTQYF. The CDR3 DNA follows: TGTGCCAGCAGAGGGGAGGACGAGCGGGGGATCAGCACAGATACGCAGTATTTT.